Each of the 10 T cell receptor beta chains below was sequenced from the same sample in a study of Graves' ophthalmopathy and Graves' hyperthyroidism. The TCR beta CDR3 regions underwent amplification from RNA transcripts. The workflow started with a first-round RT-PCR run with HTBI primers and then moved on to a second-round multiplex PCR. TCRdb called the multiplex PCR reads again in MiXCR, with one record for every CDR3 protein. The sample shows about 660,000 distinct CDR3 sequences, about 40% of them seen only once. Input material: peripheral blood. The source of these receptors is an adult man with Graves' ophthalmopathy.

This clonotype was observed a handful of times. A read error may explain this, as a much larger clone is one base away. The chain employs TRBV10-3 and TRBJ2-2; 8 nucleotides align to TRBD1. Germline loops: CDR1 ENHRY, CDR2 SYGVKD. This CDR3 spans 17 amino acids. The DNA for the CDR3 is TGTGCCAGCAGTGACGACATCCGGACAGGGCAGACCGGGGAGCTGTTTTTT. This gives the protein CASSDDIRTGQTGELFF.

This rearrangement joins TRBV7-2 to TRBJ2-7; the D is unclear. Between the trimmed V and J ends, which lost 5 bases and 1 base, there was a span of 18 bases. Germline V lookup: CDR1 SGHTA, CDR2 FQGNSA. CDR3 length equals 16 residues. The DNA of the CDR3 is TGTGCCAGCAGCCCCAAGCCCCCTTTTATATCCTACGAGCAGTACTTC. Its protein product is CASSPKPPFISYEQYF.

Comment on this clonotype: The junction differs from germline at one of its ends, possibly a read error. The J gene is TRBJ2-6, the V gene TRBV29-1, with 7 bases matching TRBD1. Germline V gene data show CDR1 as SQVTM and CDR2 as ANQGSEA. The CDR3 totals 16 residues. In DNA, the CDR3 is TGCAGCGTTACCCTGACAGGGAGCTCTGGGGCCAGCGTCCTGACTTTC. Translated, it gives CSVTLTGSSGASVLTF.

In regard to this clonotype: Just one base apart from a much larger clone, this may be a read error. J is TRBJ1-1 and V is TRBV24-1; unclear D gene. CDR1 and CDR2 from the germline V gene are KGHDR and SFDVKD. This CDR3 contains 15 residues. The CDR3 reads CATRDWRGESTEAFF. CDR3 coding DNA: TGTGCCACCAGGGATTGGCGCGGGGAGAGCACTGAAGCTTTCTTT.

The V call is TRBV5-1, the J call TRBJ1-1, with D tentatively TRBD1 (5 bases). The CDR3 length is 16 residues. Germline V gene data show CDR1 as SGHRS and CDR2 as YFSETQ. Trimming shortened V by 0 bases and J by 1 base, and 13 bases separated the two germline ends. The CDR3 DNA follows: TGCGCCAGCAGCTTGGTCCCAGGGCTTTCGAACACTGAAGCTTTCTTT. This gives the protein CASSLVPGLSNTEAFF.

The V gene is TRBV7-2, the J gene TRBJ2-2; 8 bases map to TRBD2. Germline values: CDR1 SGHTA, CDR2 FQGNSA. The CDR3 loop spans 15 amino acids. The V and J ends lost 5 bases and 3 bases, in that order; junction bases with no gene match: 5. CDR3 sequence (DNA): TGTGCCAGCAGCCCGGGACTAGGCTACACCGGGGAGCTGTTTTTT. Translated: CASSPGLGYTGELFF.

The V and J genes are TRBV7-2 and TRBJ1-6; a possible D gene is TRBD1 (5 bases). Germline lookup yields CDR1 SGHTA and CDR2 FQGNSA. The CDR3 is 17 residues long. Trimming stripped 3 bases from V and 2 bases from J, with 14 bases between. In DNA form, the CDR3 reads TGTGCCAGCAGCTTGGAGGGGATCGTACCCTATAATTCACCCCTCCACTTT. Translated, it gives CASSLEGIVPYNSPLHF.

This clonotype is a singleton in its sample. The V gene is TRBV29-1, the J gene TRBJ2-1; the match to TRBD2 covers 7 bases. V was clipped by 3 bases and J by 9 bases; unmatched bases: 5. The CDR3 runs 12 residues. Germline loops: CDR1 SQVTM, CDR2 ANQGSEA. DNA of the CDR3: TGCAGCGTTGAGGGGACTATCCGTGAGCAGTTCTTC. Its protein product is CSVEGTIREQFF.

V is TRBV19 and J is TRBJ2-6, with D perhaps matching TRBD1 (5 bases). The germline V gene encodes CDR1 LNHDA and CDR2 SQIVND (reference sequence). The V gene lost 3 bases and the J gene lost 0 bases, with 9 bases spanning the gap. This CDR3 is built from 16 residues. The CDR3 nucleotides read TGTGCCAGTAGTATTTGGGGCTACTCTGGGGCCAACGTCCTGACTTTC. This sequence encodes CASSIWGYSGANVLTF.

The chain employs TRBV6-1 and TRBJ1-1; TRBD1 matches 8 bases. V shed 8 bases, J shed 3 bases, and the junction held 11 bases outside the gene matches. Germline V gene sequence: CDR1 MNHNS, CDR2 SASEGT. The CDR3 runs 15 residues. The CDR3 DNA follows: TGTGCCAGCCGGGGACAGGTGTTGCGTGACACTGAAGCTTTCTTT. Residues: CASRGQVLRDTEAFF.